Each of the 15 T cell receptor beta chains below was sequenced from the same sample in a study of chemoradiotherapy in HPV16-positive cancers. TCRdb keeps only in-frame clones here, not all; method: immunoSEQ multiplex PCR. This sample has about 12,000 clones, with around 71% found just once. This sample was obtained from a patient who underwent chemoradiotherapy. The receptors were gathered from a human donor with HPV-associated anogenital cancer.

CDR3 in amino acids: CASSDGAYNEQFF. CDR3 nucleotides: TGTGCCAGCAGTGACGGGGCTTACAATGAGCAGTTCTTC. The chain recombines TRBV27 with TRBJ2-1; D tentatively reads TRBD1 or TRBD2 (5 bases each). Germline values: CDR1 MNHEY, CDR2 SMNVEV (reference sequence). V lost 5 bases and J 4 bases, leaving 9 bases between the germline ends. CDR3 length equals 13 residues.

This clone has just a few counts. This chain connects TRBV2 to TRBJ2-7; a weak D match, TRBD1 (6 bases). V gave up 6 bases and J gave up 2 bases, with 14 bases separating them. The CDR3 contains 14 residues. Germline lookup yields CDR1 SNHLY and CDR2 FYNNEI. The CDR3 loop is CASRGVTGTYEQYF. DNA of the CDR3: TGTGCCAGCAGGGGGGTGACAGGCACCTACGAGCAGTACTTC.

The J gene is TRBJ2-3, the V gene TRBV7-8, with 8 bases fitting TRBD2. The CDR3 is made up of 15 amino acids. The V and J ends lost 2 bases and 2 bases, in that order; junction bases with no gene match: 3. The germline V gene has CDR1 SGHVS and CDR2 FQNEAQ. The DNA for the CDR3 is TGTGCCAGCAGCTTAAAGCGGGGGATCACAGATACGCAGTATTTT. Translation: CASSLKRGITDTQYF. Full variable domain (missing parts from reference TRBV7-8 and TRBJ2-3): GAGVSQSPRYKVAKRGQDVALRCDPISGHVSLFWYQQALGQGPEFLTYFQNEAQLDKSGLPSDRFFAERPEGSVSTLKIQRTQQEDSAVYLCASSLKRGITDTQYFGPGTRLTVL.

The gene calls are TRBV2 and TRBJ1-4; no definite D call. V lost 4 bases and J lost 3, with 9 bases in between. The CDR3 runs 14 residues. The germline V gene encodes CDR1 SNHLY and CDR2 FYNNEI. This CDR3 is CASSGGGANEKLFF. CDR3 sequence (DNA): TGTGCCAGCAGTGGGGGAGGTGCTAATGAAAAACTGTTTTTT.

This clone has more than one count but fewer than ten. The chain recombines TRBV19 with TRBJ2-5, with 9 bases lining up with TRBD1. Germline assignment: CDR1 LNHDA and CDR2 SQIVND (reference sequence). V trimming: 8 bases; J trimming: 5 bases; junction bases outside the gene matches: 3. This CDR3 has 12 amino acids. The CDR3 loop is CASGTGMETQYF. The DNA for the CDR3 is TGTGCCAGTGGGACAGGGATGGAGACCCAGTACTTC.

This chain joins TRBV7-2 and TRBJ1-5; weak D call: TRBD1 (6 bases). Germline CDR1 and CDR2: SGHTA and FQGNSA. The V gene lost 5 bases and the J gene lost 5 bases, with 13 bases spanning the gap. This CDR3 spans 14 amino acids. CDR3 amino acids: CASSHRDIHQPQHF. The CDR3 nucleotides are TGTGCCAGCAGCCACCGGGACATCCATCAGCCCCAGCATTTT.

The chain carries TRBV5-1 and TRBJ2-7, with 11 bases lining up with TRBD2. Germline values: CDR1 SGHRS, CDR2 YFSETQ. V shed 4 bases, J shed 3 bases, and the junction held 6 bases outside the gene matches. The CDR3 consists of 15 residues. In nucleotides, the CDR3 is TGCGCCAGCAGCCTAGCGGGGGGCACGTACTACGAGCAGTACTTC. Translating gives CASSLAGGTYYEQYF.

This clone was recorded only once. The chain carries TRBV9 and TRBJ2-6, with unresolved D. V was pared by 1 base and J by 2 bases, with 1 base between. This CDR3 region has 13 residues. CDR1 is SGDLS and CDR2 is YYNGEE in the germline V gene. The DNA of the CDR3 is TGTGCCAGCAGCGTACCTGGGGCCAACGTCCTGACTTTC. Amino acids: CASSVPGANVLTF. The full variable domain, its missing parts supplied by reference TRBV9 and TRBJ2-6, is DSGVTQTPKHLITATGQRVTLRCSPRSGDLSVYWYQQSLDQGLQFLIQYYNGEERAKGNILERFSAQQFPDLHSELNLSSLELGDSALYFCASSVPGANVLTFGAGSRLTVL.

The chain combines TRBV9 with TRBJ1-2, with a tentative D call TRBD1 (5 bases). The V end was cut by 4 bases, the J end by 10 bases, with 14 bases between. CDR1 and CDR2 from the germline V gene are SGDLS and YYNGEE. The CDR3 has 12 amino acids. DNA of the CDR3: TGTGCCAGCAGCCTTGGGACCGAGGACTACACCTTC. Protein: CASSLGTEDYTF.

The gene calls are TRBV7-2 and TRBJ1-3, with no clear D. V shed 2 bases and J shed 3 bases, with 11 bases lying between them. This CDR3 has 15 amino acids. CDR1 and CDR2 from the germline V gene are SGHTA and FQGNSA. Written as DNA, the CDR3 is TGTGCCAGCAGCTTACACGGGATCGGTGGAAACACCATATATTTT. Protein: CASSLHGIGGNTIYF.

The V gene is TRBV6-5, the J gene TRBJ2-7, with TRBD1 matching 8 bases. Germline trimming cut 4 bases from V and 0 bases from J; bases unmatched to any gene: 5. The germline CDR1 and CDR2 sequences are MNHEY and SVGAGI. This CDR3 is 15 amino acids long. The CDR3 sequence is CASSLRTGSSYEQYF. The CDR3 DNA sequence: TGTGCCAGCAGTTTGCGGACAGGGAGCTCCTACGAGCAGTACTTC.

The V call is TRBV29-1, the J call TRBJ2-3, with 8 bases identical to TRBD2. With V trimmed by 3 bases and J by 6 bases, 11 bases remained unmatched. The CDR3 is 15 residues long. Germline V gene lookup returns CDR1 SQVTM and CDR2 ANQGSEA. The CDR3 DNA is TGCAGCGTTGACTTCCAGGGGCTAGCGGGTGATACGCAGTATTTT. Amino acids: CSVDFQGLAGDTQYF.

This clone was seen a handful of times. This chain connects TRBV6-5 to TRBJ2-6; possibly TRBD1 for D (5 bases). V was trimmed by 2 bases and J by 2 bases, leaving 10 bases between them. CDR1 and CDR2 from the germline V gene are MNHEY and SVGAGI. The CDR3 spans 16 residues. The CDR3 DNA is TGTGCCAGCAGTTACGAGTCAGGGACTGGGGCCAACGTCCTGACTTTC. The encoded protein is CASSYESGTGANVLTF.

The chain has TRBV25-1 and TRBJ2-1; D may match TRBD1 or TRBD2 (5 bases each). Trimming cost V 3 bases and J 3 bases, with 6 bases left between them. There are 13 residues in the CDR3. Per the germline V gene, CDR1 is MGHDK and CDR2 is SYGVNS. The CDR3 is CASSDGGYNEQFF. Written as DNA, the CDR3 is TGTGCCAGCAGTGATGGGGGCTACAATGAGCAGTTCTTC.

The V gene is TRBV25-1, the J gene TRBJ2-2; TRBD1 agrees at 7 bases. The V and J ends lost 5 bases and 1 base, in that order; junction bases with no gene match: 4. The CDR3 has 15 amino acids. Per the germline V gene, CDR1 is MGHDK and CDR2 is SYGVNS. The CDR3 region has the DNA TGTGCCAGCAGTTACAGGGGCGAGAACACCGGGGAGCTGTTTTTT. This sequence encodes CASSYRGENTGELFF.